A selection of T cell receptor beta chains follows, all from one sample in a study of beta chain features in type 1 diabetes. TCRdb keeps only in-frame clones here, not all; method: immunoSEQ multiplex PCR. The sample consists of under 950,000 clones, 15% to 20% of them appearing once. The sample taken for sequencing was naive CD4+ T cells from blood. The receptors were gathered from a young woman in good health. Each CDR3 is given with its conserved first and last residue. The order of the fields is V gene, D gene, CDR3 length, CDR3 protein. A D gene is named only where the DNA matches it firmly.

TRBV5-1 | - | 15 | CASSPTGTEVYGYTF
TRBV11-1 | TRBD1 | 16 | CASSLSGTGAPGELFF
TRBV19 | TRBD1 | 14 | CASSGTGVGQPQHF
TRBV19 | TRBD1 | 16 | CASSRLDRVRNYGYTF
TRBV20-1 | - | 10 | CSAGLETQYF
TRBV4-2 | TRBD2 | 17 | CASSQDDSGRRYNEQFF
TRBV19 | - | 14 | CASSIGIRGEKLFF
TRBV5-1 | TRBD2 | 16 | CASSPLAGENTGELFF
TRBV7-2 | - | 16 | CASSLAPAVRYNEQFF
TRBV5-4 | TRBD2 | 17 | CASSLVLVAGGTDTQYF
TRBV10-3 | - | 12 | CAGPTQGYEQYF
TRBV20-1 | - | 10 | CSAQNYGYTF
TRBV9 | TRBD1 | 13 | CASSVQGGTEAFF
TRBV6-6 | TRBD2 | 13 | CASSYSGGFEQYF
TRBV4-3 | - | 18 | CASSQDGGRGRLAYEQYF
TRBV5-4 | - | 12 | CASSLESWGYTF
TRBV4-2 | - | 16 | CASSVASGTGYNEQFF